One sample yielded the 4 T cell receptor beta chains listed below, sequenced in a study of blood T cell repertoires in COVID-19. Sequencing used immunoSEQ multiplex PCR; TCRdb keeps in-frame clones, though not all of them. Of 180,000 or so clones listed, around 85% are singletons. Material: peripheral blood. The receptor source for this set is a man in his sixties with acute or convalescent COVID-19.

The V call is TRBV7-9, the J call TRBJ2-1; D unclear. Germline V CDR1 and CDR2: SEHNR, FQNEAQ (reference sequence). The CDR3 sequence is 12 residues long. V was pared by 7 bases and J by 4 bases, with 8 bases between. CDR3: CASKSWYNEQFF. In nucleotides, the CDR3 is TGTGCCAGCAAGAGTTGGTACAATGAGCAGTTCTTC.

The chain uses TRBV30 and TRBJ2-5; perhaps TRBD2 as D (6 bases). The CDR3 spans 14 residues. Trimming removed 5 bases at V and 4 bases at J, with 17 bases between. In germline, CDR1 is GTSNPN, CDR2 SVGIG (reference sequence). The CDR3 DNA is TGTGCCTGGGCCTCCGGAGGGGTAGGAGAGACCCAGTACTTC. It specifies CAWASGGVGETQYF.

This clone came up a few times. The genes are TRBV5-1 and TRBJ2-2, with 9 bases that match TRBD2. Germline V gene lookup returns CDR1 SGHRS and CDR2 YFSETQ. The trim removed 1 base at V and 5 bases at J, leaving 6 bases unmatched. The CDR3 sequence is 16 residues long. The DNA for the CDR3 is TGCGCCAGCAGCTTGTACGCGGGAGGGCTAACCGGGGAGCTGTTTTTT. Amino acids: CASSLYAGGLTGELFF.

The J gene is TRBJ1-1, the V gene TRBV7-9; D may be TRBD1 (5 bases). The V gene lost 5 bases and the J gene lost 1 base, with 11 bases spanning the gap. The CDR3 has 14 amino acids. Germline V lookup: CDR1 SEHNR, CDR2 FQNEAQ (reference sequence). DNA for the CDR3: TGTGCCAGCAGCGTTCAGGGTGGGAACACTGAAGCTTTCTTT. Residues: CASSVQGGNTEAFF.